Presented here are 5 T cell receptor beta chains from one specimen sequenced in a study of blood T cells in healthy people across ages. A second roughly 6 to 12 cycle PCR used barcoded and J-beta primers. In TCRdb, the 5' RACE reads were re-called with MiXCR into one record per CDR3 protein. This sample has hundreds of thousands of distinct CDR3 sequences, with about 55% found just once. The sequencing input was blood. All receptors come from a man older than 75 in good health.

The rearrangement links TRBV7-9 to TRBJ2-3; D unclear. The CDR3 loop spans 15 amino acids. The V gene's germline CDR1 is SEHNR and CDR2 FQNEAQ (reference sequence). V was trimmed by 3 bases and J by 0 bases, leaving 10 bases between them. Here the CDR3 DNA reads TGTGCCAGCAGCTTTTGGGCGGCTAGCACAGATACGCAGTATTTT. It encodes CASSFWAASTDTQYF.

The chain combines TRBV2 with TRBJ2-5; D is ambiguous. Near its end, the DNA agrees better with TRBJ2-7, so the J call may be wrong. Germline V gives CDR1 SNHLY, CDR2 FYNNEI. This CDR3 has 12 residues. The CDR3 sequence is CASSGLDYEQYF. In nucleotides, the CDR3 is TGTGCCAGCAGTGGACTGGACTACGAGCAGTACTTC.

In DNA, the CDR3 is TGTGCCAGCAGTCCGGGATCCAATGAGCAGTTCTTC. This encodes CASSPGSNEQFF. V is TRBV6-6 and J is TRBJ2-1; perhaps TRBD2 as D (5 bases). The germline V and J ends were trimmed by 5 bases and 6 bases, with 8 bases remaining between them. The CDR3 consists of 12 residues. Germline V gives CDR1 MNHNY, CDR2 SVGAGI (reference sequence).

The table lists this clonotype with a few counts. The chain carries TRBV7-2 and TRBJ2-5; D may be TRBD2 (5 bases). Germline V gives CDR1 SGHTA, CDR2 FQGNSA. V shed 5 bases and J shed 11 bases, with 21 bases lying between them. CDR3 length: 14 residues. CDR3 amino acids: CASSPQVGMWEQYF. As DNA, the CDR3 is TGTGCCAGCAGCCCCCAGGTGGGGATGTGGGAGCAGTACTTC.

This clonotype was recorded a few times. The chain carries TRBV29-1 and TRBJ1-5, with D perhaps matching TRBD1 (6 bases). CDR1 is SQVTM and CDR2 is ANQGSEA in the germline V gene. The V end was cut by 7 bases, the J end by 5 bases, with 18 bases between. The CDR3 has 14 amino acids. CDR3 sequence: CSAQGTDRYQPQHF. Written as DNA, the CDR3 is TGCAGCGCCCAGGGGACGGATAGATATCAGCCCCAGCATTTT.